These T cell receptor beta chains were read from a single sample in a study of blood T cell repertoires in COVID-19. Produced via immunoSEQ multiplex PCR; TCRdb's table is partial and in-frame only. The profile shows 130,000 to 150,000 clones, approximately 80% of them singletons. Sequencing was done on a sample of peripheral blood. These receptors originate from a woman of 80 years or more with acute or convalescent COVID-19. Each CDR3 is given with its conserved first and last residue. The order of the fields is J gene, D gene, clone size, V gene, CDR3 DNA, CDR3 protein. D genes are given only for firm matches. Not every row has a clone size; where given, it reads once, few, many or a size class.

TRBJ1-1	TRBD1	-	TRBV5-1	TGCGCCAGCAGCGACAGGGTGAACACTGAAGCTTTCTTT	CASSDRVNTEAFF
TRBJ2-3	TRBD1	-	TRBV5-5	TGTGCCAGCAGCGCAGGGACAGGGAAAGCAGATACGCAGTATTTT	CASSAGTGKADTQYF
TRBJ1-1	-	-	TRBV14	TGTGCCAGCAGCCAATTACGGGGCACTGAAGCTTTCTTT	CASSQLRGTEAFF
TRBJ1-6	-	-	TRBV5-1	TGCGCCAGCAGCTTTGAAGAGGGGAGGGGATATAATTCACCCCTCCACTTT	CASSFEEGRGYNSPLHF
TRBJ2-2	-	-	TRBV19	TGTGCCAGTAGTATAGAGGAGCACACCGGGGAGCTGTTTTTT	CASSIEEHTGELFF
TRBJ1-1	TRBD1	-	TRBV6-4	TGTGCCAGCAACCTGTTAGGACAGGCCACTGAAGCTTTCTTT	CASNLLGQATEAFF
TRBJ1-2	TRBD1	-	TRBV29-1	TGCAGCGACGTGACAGGGGGAGGCGGCTACACCTTC	CSDVTGGGGYTF
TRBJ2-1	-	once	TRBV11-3	TGTGCCAGCAGCTCGAGAAGGGGGGGGTATGATATAAATGAGCAGTTCTTC	CASSSRRGGYDINEQFF
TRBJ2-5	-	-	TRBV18	TGTGCCAGCTCACCGGGGAGAGCTACCAAAGGGGAGACCCAGTACTTC	CASSPGRATKGETQYF
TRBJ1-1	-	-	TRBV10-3	TGTGCCATCACCCCACAGAGGAACACTGAAGCTTTCTTT	CAITPQRNTEAFF
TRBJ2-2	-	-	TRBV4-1	TGCGCCAGCAGCCTTAGTGTGGGCGCCGGATCCGGGGAGCTGTTTTTT	CASSLSVGAGSGELFF
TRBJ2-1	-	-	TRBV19	TGTGCCAGTAGTCTCTCGCTTTTCCCGAGGAATGAGCAGTTCTTC	CASSLSLFPRNEQFF
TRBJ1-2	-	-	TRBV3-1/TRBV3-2	TGTGCCAGCAGCCAATCCCCAGGGGCGTCTTCGGGCTACACCTTC	CASSQSPGASSGYTF
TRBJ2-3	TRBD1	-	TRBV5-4	TGTGCCAGCAGCACCGTAGGACAGGGTTCAGATACGCAGTATTTT	CASSTVGQGSDTQYF
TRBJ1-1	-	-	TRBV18	TGTGCCAGCTCACCCCTAGGAGGGGAAGGCACTGAAGCTTTCTTT	CASSPLGGEGTEAFF
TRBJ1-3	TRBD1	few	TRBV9	TGTGCCAGCAGCGTAGCCCCCACCGACAGGGTGAACACCATATATTTT	CASSVAPTDRVNTIYF
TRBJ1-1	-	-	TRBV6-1	TGTGCCAGCAGTGAACAAATAGGGAGCACTGAAGCTTTCTTT	CASSEQIGSTEAFF
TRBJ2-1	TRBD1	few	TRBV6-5	TGTGCCAGCAGTTACTCGTGGACAGGGGGCTATGAGCAGTTCTTC	CASSYSWTGGYEQFF
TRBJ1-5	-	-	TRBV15	TGTGCCACCAGCAGAGTACAGGCGACGCTCGGTCAGCCCCAGCATTTT	CATSRVQATLGQPQHF
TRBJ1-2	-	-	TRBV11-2	TGTGCCAGCAGCTCCAACACAGGGCCCACTAACTATGGCTACACCTTC	CASSSNTGPTNYGYTF
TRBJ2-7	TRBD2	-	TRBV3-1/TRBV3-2	TGTGCCAGCAGCCGGACGTTGGGGGGGGCCTACGAGCAGTACTTC	CASSRTLGGAYEQYF
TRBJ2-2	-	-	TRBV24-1	TGTGCCACCAGTGAAGGGGAAGGGGCAGGCACCGGGGAGCTGTTTTTT	CATSEGEGAGTGELFF
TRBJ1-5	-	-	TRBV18	TGTGCCAGCTCACCACAAGCGACGATCGGCAATCAGCCCCAGCATTTT	CASSPQATIGNQPQHF
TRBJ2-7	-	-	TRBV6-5	TGTGCCAGCAGTCTCGGGACTCAGCCCCGAGAGCAGTACTTC	CASSLGTQPREQYF
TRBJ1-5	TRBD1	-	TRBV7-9	TGTGCCAGCAGCACTGGACAGGGATGGCAATCGGCCCAGCATTTT	CASSTGQGWQSAQHF